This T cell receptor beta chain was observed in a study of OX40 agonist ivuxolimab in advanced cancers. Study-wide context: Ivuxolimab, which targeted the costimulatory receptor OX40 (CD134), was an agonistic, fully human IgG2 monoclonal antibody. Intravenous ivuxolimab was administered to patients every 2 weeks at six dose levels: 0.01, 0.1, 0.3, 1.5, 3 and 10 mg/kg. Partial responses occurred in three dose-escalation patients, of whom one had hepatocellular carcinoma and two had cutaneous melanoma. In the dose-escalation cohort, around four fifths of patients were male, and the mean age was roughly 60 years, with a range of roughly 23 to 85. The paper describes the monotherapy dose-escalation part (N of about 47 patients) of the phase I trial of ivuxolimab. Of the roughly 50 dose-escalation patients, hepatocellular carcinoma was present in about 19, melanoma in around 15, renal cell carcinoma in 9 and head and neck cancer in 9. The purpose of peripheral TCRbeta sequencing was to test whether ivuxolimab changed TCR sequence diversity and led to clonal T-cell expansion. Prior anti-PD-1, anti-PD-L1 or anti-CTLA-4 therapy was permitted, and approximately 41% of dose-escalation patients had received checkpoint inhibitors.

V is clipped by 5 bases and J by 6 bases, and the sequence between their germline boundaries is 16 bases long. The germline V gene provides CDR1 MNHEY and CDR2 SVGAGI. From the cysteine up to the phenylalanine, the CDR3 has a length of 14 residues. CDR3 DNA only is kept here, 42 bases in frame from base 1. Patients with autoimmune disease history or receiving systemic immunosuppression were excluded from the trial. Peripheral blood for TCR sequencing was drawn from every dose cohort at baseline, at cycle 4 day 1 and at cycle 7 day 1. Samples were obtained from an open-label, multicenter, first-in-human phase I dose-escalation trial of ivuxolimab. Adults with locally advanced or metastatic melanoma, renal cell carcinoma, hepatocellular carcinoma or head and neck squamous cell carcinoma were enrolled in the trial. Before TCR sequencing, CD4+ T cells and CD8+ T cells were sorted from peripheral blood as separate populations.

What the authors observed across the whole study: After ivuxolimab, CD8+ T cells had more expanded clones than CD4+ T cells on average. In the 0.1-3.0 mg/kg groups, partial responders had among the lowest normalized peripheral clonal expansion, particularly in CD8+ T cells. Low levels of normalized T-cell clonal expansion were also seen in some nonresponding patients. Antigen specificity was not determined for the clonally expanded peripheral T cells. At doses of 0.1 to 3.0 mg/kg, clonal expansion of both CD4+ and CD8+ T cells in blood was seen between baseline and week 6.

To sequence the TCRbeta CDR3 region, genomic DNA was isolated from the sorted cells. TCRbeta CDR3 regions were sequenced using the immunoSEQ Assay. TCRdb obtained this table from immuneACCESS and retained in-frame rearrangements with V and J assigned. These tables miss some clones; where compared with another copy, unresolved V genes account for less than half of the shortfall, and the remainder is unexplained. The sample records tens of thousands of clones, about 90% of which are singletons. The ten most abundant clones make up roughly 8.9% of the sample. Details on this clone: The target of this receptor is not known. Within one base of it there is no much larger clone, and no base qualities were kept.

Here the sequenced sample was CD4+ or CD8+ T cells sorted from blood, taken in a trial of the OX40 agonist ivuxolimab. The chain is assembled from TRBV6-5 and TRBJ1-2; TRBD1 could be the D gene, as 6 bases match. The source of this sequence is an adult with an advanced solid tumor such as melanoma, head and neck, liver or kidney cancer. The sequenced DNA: TGTGCCAGCAGTCAAGGACAGCCCCGGCATGGCTACACCTTC. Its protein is CASSQGQPRHGYTF.